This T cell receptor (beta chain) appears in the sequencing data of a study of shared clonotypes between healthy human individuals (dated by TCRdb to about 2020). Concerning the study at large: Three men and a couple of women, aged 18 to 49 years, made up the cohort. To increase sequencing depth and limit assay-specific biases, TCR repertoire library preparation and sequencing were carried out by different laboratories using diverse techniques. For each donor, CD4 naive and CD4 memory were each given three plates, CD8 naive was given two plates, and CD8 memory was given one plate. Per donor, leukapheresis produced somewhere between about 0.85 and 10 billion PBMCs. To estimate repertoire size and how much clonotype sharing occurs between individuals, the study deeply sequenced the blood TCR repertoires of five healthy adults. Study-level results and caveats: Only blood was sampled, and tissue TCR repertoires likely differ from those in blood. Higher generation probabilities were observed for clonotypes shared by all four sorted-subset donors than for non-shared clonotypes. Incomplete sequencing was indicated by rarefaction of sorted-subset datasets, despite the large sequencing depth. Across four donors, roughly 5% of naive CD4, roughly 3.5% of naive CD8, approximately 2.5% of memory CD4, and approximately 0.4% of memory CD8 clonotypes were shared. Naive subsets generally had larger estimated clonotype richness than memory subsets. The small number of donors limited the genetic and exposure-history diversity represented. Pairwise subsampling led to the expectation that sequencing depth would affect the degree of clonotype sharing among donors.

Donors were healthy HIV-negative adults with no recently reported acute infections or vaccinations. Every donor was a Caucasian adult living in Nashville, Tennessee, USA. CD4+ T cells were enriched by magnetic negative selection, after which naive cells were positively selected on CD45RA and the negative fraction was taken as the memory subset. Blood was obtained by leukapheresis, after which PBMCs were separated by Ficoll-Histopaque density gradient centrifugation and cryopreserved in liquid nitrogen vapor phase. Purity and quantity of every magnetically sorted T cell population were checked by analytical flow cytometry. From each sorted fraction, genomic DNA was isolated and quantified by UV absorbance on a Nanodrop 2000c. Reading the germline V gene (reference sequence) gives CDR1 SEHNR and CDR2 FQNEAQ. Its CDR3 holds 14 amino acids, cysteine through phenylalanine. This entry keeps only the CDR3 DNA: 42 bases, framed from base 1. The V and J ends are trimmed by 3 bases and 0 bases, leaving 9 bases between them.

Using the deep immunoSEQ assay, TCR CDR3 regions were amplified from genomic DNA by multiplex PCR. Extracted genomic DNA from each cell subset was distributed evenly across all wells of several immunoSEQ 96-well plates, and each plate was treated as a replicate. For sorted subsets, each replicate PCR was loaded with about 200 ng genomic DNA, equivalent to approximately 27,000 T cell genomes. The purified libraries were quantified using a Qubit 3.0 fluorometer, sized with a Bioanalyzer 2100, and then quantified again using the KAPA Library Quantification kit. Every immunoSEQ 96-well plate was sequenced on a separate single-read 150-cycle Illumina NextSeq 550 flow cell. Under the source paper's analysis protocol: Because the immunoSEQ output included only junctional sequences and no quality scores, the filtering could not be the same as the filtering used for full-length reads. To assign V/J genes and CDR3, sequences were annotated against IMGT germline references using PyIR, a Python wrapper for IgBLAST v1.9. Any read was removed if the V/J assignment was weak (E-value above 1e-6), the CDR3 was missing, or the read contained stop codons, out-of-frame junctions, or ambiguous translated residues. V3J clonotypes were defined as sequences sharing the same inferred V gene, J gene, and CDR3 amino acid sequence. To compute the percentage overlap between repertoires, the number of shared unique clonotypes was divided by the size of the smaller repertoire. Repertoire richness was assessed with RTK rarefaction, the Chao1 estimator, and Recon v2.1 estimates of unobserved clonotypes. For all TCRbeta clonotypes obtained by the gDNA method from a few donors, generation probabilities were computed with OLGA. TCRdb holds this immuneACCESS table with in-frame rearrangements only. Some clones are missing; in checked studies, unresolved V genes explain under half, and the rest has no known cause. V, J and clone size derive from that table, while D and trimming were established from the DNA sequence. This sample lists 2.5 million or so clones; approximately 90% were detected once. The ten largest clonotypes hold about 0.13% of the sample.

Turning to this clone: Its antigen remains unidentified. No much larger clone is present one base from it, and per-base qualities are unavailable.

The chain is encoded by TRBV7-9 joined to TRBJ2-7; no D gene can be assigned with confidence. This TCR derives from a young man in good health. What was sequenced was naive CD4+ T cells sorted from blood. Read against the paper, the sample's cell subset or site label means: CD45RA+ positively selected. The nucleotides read TGTGCCAGCAGCTTCTCCAGCAGCTCCTACGAGCAGTACTTC. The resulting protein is CASSFSSSSYEQYF.